The clone carrying this TCR beta chain is deemed medium-sized. Its antigen is unknown. A unique molecular identifier was attached to every TCR cDNA molecule. TCRdb reprocessed the 5' RACE reads via MiXCR and lists one record per CDR3 protein. In the table there are about 22,000 distinct CDR3 sequences, more than 2.5% of which are singletons. The sample belongs to a study of spatial heterogeneity in lung cancer. This CDR3 comprises 15 residues. The J segment lost 4 bases and the V segment lost 5 bases, leaving 10 bases of the junction unmatched. The germline V gene encodes CDR1 DFQATT and CDR2 SNEGSKA (reference sequence). Findings and limits, study-wide: It was found that expanded intratumoral alpha and beta TCR counts tracked tumor mutation counts.

Documented time point: sample taken at primary tumor resection. The donor population consisted of 72 patients with untreated, early-stage non-small cell lung cancer. The rearrangement uses TRBV20-1 and TRBJ1-5, with TRBD1 matching over 8 bases. The origin of this receptor is a male donor with early-stage non-small cell lung cancer. Here the sequenced sample was lung tumor tissue, taken at surgery. The CDR3 spells CSAEPHGTGNQPQHF. The CDR3 coding sequence is TGCAGTGCTGAGCCCCACGGGACAGGTAATCAGCCCCAGCATTTT.